This passage covers 17 T cell receptor beta chains from one sample sequenced in a study of blood T cell repertoires in COVID-19. Sequencing was performed with immunoSEQ multiplex PCR; in TCRdb, only in-frame clones are kept and a portion is missing. The sample holds roughly 260,000 clones, roughly 87% seen once. Material: PBMCs or T cells enriched from blood (not recorded which). Every receptor here comes from a woman aged 25 to 39 with acute COVID-19.

The V and J genes are TRBV6-5 and TRBJ2-5; tentative D call: TRBD1 (6 bases). The CDR3 contains 13 residues. V lost 2 bases and J 7 bases, leaving 11 bases between the germline ends. Germline V CDR1 and CDR2: MNHEY, SVGAGI. In DNA form, the CDR3 reads TGTGCCAGCAGTTACCGACAGGTTGGGACCCAGTACTTC. Encoded protein: CASSYRQVGTQYF.

This clone was observed a single time. CDR3 amino acids: CASSQDPLAPGTDTQYF. The CDR3 DNA sequence: TGTGCCAGCAGCCAAGATCCCTTAGCCCCCGGCACAGATACGCAGTATTTT. V is TRBV3-1 (or the pseudogene TRBV3-2) and J is TRBJ2-3, with D uncertain. The CDR3 has 17 residues. Germline V gene data show CDR1 as LGHDT and CDR2 as YNNKEL (reference sequence). Trimming stripped 0 bases from V and 1 base from J, with 14 bases between.

This chain uses TRBV7-6 with TRBJ1-1; the match to TRBD1 covers 8 bases. J lost 5 bases, V lost 2 bases, and 16 bases had no gene match. The CDR3 loop spans 18 amino acids. Looked up from germline, CDR1 is SGHVS and CDR2 is FNYEAQ. In nucleotides, the CDR3 is TGTGCCAGCAGCTTATACTTATGGACAGGGATAGAGAGAACTGAAGCTTTCTTT. Encoded protein: CASSLYLWTGIERTEAFF.

In DNA, the CDR3 is TGTGCCAGCAGTCCAGGGGTTGAAAAACTGTTTTTT. It specifies CASSPGVEKLFF. The rearrangement links TRBV7-2 to TRBJ1-4, with D possibly matching TRBD1 (6 bases). V lost 6 bases and J 7 bases, leaving 9 bases between the germline ends. CDR3 length equals 12 residues. In germline, CDR1 is SGHTA, CDR2 FQGNSA.

The V gene is TRBV4-1, the J gene TRBJ1-5, with 10 bases fitting TRBD1. CDR1 and CDR2 (germline): MGHRA, YSYEKL. V lost 0 bases to trimming and J lost 1 base; unmatched junction nucleotides: 12. The CDR3 spans 20 residues. The CDR3 loop is CASSQEWTGGSLVSNQPQHF. In nucleotides, the CDR3 is TGCGCCAGCAGCCAAGAATGGACAGGGGGTAGCCTAGTGAGCAATCAGCCCCAGCATTTT.

The V gene is TRBV3-1 (or the pseudogene TRBV3-2), the J gene TRBJ2-7; 8 bases agree with TRBD2. CDR3 length: 14 amino acids. The junction had 0 bases not matched to a gene; V was cut back by 0 bases and J by 2 bases. The germline V gene has CDR1 LGHDT and CDR2 YNNKEL (reference sequence). The CDR3 DNA sequence: TGTGCCAGCAGCCAAGACGGGAGGGCCTACGAGCAGTACTTC. Its translation is CASSQDGRAYEQYF.

This clone was picked up one time. The V call is TRBV5-1, the J call TRBJ2-3, with D possibly being TRBD1 (6 bases). V lost 0 bases, J lost 2 bases, and 7 bases lay in between. The CDR3 runs 14 residues. Germline V gene lookup returns CDR1 SGHRS and CDR2 YFSETQ. The CDR3 DNA follows: TGCGCCAGCAGCTTGGACAGGGCCACAGATACGCAGTATTTT. Translated, it gives CASSLDRATDTQYF. The full variable domain, with the rest looked up from reference TRBV5-1 and TRBJ2-3, is KAGVTQTPRYLIKTRGQQVTLSCSPISGHRSVSWYQQTPGQGLQFLFEYFSETQRNKGNFPGRFSGRQFSNSRSEMNVSTLELGDSALYLCASSLDRATDTQYFGPGTRLTVL.

The chain has TRBV11-2 and TRBJ1-2; the D gene is possibly TRBD1 (6 bases). Germline values: CDR1 SGHAT, CDR2 FQNNGV. This CDR3 spans 14 amino acids. The V end was cut by 2 bases, the J end by 8 bases, with 15 bases between. CDR3 protein: CASSLFLQGGGYTF. The CDR3 DNA reads as TGTGCCAGCAGCTTATTTCTACAGGGCGGCGGCTACACCTTC.

Comment on this clone: In the same sample, other DNA sequences code for this CDR3. This chain joins TRBV7-9 and TRBJ1-4; D is uncertain. The CDR3 contains 14 residues. Deletions cut 5 bases from V and 0 bases from J, with 7 bases between. The V gene's germline CDR1 is SEHNR and CDR2 FQNEAQ (reference sequence). CDR3 in DNA: TGTGCCAGCAGCCCCCTAGCAACTAATGAAAAACTGTTTTTT. This translates into CASSPLATNEKLFF.

The chain uses TRBV2 and TRBJ1-1; 10 nucleotides agree with TRBD1. The CDR3 runs 14 residues. V lost 6 bases and J lost 2; bases outside the gene matches: 3. Germline-derived CDR1 and CDR2 are SNHLY and FYNNEI. CDR3 DNA sequence: TGTGCCAGCAGAGGGACAGGGGCAAACACTGAAGCTTTCTTT. Its protein product is CASRGTGANTEAFF.

This rearrangement joins TRBV14 to TRBJ2-1; TRBD2 aligns across 15 bases. The V gene's germline CDR1 is SGHDN and CDR2 FVKESK. This CDR3 comprises 16 residues. The V and J ends lost 4 bases and 10 bases, in that order; junction bases with no gene match: 8. CDR3 loop: CASSPGLAGGPREQFF. The CDR3 coding sequence is TGTGCCAGCAGCCCCGGACTAGCGGGAGGGCCAAGGGAGCAGTTCTTC.

This clone was recorded once. V usage is TRBV6-1 and J usage is TRBJ1-6; 9 bases map to TRBD1. Germline-derived CDR1 and CDR2 are MNHNS and SASEGT. The junction had 10 bases not matched to a gene; V was cut back by 3 bases and J by 10 bases. CDR3 length: 16 amino acids. The CDR3 reads CASSDAWTGEMSPLHF. CDR3 DNA: TGTGCCAGCAGTGACGCCTGGACAGGGGAGATGTCACCCCTCCACTTT.

This chain joins TRBV18 and TRBJ2-5, with TRBD1 identical over 8 bases. Losses at the gene ends were 4 bases for V and 2 bases for J; bases not matched to a gene: 3. CDR1 KGHSH and CDR2 LQKENI come from the germline V gene. The CDR3 runs to 14 residues. CDR3 in amino acids: CASSQTGVQETQYF. In DNA, the CDR3 is TGTGCCAGCTCACAGACAGGGGTTCAAGAGACCCAGTACTTC.

This sequence joins TRBV19 and TRBJ2-7; D unresolved. CDR1 is LNHDA, CDR2 SQIVND, per germline (reference sequence). The V end lost 3 bases, the J end lost 3 bases, and 9 bases lay between the germline ends. The CDR3 runs 13 residues. CDR3 DNA sequence: TGTGCCAGTAGTATCCGGCGGAGCTACGAGCAGTACTTC. This encodes CASSIRRSYEQYF.

The table lists this clone with a count of one. The genes are TRBV7-2 and TRBJ2-7, with 7 bases matching TRBD2. CDR1 SGHTA and CDR2 FQGNSA come from the germline V gene. The CDR3 sequence is 14 residues long. The ends lost 0 bases at V and 7 bases at J; junction bases unmatched: 6. CDR3 sequence: CASSLAGGPGEQYF. CDR3 bases: TGTGCCAGCAGCTTAGCGGGAGGGCCCGGGGAGCAGTACTTC.

This rearrangement joins TRBV9 to TRBJ2-3; no clear D gene. The length of the CDR3 is 13 residues. Trimming removed 3 bases at V and 1 base at J, with 6 bases between. Per germline, CDR1 SGDLS and CDR2 YYNGEE. The CDR3 nucleotides read TGTGCCAGCAGCGGGAGCGGCACAGATACGCAGTATTTT. Translated: CASSGSGTDTQYF. Combining the CDR3 with reference TRBV9 and TRBJ2-3 gives the whole variable domain DSGVTQTPKHLITATGQRVTLRCSPRSGDLSVYWYQQSLDQGLQFLIQYYNGEERAKGNILERFSAQQFPDLHSELNLSSLELGDSALYFCASSGSGTDTQYFGPGTRLTVL.

This sequence joins TRBV5-6 and TRBJ1-2; D is perhaps TRBD1 (6 bases). Germline V gene lookup returns CDR1 SGHDT and CDR2 YYEEEE. There are 15 residues in the CDR3. Trimming stripped 0 bases from V and 4 bases from J, with 13 bases between. In DNA, the CDR3 is TGTGCCAGCAGCTTGGGGCCGGACAGTCGCTATGGCTACACCTTC. This translates into CASSLGPDSRYGYTF.